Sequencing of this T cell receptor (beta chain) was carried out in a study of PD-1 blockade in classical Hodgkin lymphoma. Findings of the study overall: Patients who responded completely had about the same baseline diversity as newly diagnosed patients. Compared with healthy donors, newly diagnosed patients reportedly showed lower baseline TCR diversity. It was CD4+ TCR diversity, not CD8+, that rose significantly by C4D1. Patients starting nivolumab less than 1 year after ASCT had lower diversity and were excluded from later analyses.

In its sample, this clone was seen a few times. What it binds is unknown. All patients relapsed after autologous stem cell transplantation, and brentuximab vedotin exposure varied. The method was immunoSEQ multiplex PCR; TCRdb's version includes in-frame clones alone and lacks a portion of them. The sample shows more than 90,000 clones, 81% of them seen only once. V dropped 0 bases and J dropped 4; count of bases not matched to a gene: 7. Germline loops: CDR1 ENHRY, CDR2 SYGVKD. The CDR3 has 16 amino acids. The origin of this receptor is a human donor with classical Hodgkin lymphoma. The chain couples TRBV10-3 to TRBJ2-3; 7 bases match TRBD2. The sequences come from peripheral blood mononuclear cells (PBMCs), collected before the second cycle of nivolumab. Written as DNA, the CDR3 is TGTGCCATCAGTGAGTCCGGGGCGGGAGTCGCAGATACGCAGTATTTT. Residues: CAISESGAGVADTQYF.